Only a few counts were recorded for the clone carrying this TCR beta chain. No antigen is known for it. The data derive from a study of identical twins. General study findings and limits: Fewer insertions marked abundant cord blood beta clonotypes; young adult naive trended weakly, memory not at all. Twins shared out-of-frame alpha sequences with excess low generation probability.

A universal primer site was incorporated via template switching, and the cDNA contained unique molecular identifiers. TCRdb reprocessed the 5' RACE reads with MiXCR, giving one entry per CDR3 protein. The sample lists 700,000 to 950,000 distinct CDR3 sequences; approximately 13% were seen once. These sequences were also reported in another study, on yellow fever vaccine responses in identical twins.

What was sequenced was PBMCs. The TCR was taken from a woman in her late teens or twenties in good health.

The CDR3 sequence: CASSGGGWEKLFF. CDR3 nucleotides: TGCGCCAGCAGTGGGGGGGGTTGGGAAAAACTGTTTTTT. The chain employs TRBV10-2 and TRBJ1-4; D possibly corresponds to TRBD1 (5 bases). In germline, CDR1 is WSHSY, CDR2 SAAADI. V lost 4 bases to trimming and J lost 8 bases, with 11 bases between them. The CDR3 covers 13 residues.